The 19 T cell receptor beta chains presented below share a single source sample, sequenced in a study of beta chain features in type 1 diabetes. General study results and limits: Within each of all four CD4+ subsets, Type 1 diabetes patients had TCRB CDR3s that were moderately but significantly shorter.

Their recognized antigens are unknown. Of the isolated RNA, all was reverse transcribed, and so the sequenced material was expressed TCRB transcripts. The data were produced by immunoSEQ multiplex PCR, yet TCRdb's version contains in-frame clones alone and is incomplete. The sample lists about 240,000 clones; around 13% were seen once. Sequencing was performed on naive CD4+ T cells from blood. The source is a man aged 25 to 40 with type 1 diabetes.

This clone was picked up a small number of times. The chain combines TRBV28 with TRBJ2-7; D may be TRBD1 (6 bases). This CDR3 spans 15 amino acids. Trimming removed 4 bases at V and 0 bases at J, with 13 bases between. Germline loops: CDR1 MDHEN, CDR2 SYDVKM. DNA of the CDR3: TGTGCCAGCAGTTCAACAGGGTACAGCTCCTACGAGCAGTACTTC. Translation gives CASSSTGYSSYEQYF. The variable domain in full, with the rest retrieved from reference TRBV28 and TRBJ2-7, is DVKVTQSSRYLVKRTGEKVFLECVQDMDHENMFWYRQDPGLGLRLIYFSYDVKMKEKGDIPEGYSVSREKKERFSLILESASTNQTSMYLCASSSTGYSSYEQYFGPGTRLTVT.

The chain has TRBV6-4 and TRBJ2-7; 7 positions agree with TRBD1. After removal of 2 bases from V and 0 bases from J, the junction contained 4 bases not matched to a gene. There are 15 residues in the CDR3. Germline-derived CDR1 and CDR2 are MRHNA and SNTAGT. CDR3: CASSDEGQSSYEQYF. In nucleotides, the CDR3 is TGTGCCAGCAGTGACGAGGGACAGAGCTCCTACGAGCAGTACTTC.

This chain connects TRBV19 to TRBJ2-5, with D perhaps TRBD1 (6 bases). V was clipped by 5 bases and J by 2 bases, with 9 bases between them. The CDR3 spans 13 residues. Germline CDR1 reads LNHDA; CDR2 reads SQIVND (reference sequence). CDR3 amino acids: CASSPGHQETQYF. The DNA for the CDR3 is TGTGCCAGTAGTCCGGGACATCAAGAGACCCAGTACTTC.

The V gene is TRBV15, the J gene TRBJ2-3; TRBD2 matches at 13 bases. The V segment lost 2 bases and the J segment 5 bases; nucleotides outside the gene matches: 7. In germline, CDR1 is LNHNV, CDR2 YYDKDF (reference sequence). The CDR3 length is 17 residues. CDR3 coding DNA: TGTGCCACCAGCAGACGGACTAGCGGGAGTTTAGGAGATACGCAGTATTTT. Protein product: CATSRRTSGSLGDTQYF.

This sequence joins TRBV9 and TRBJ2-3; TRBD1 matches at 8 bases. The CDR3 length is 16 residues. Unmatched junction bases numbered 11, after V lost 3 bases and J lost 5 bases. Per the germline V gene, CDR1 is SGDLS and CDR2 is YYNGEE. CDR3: CASSGNVGQGQDTQYF. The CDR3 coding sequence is TGTGCCAGCAGCGGCAACGTCGGACAGGGTCAAGATACGCAGTATTTT.

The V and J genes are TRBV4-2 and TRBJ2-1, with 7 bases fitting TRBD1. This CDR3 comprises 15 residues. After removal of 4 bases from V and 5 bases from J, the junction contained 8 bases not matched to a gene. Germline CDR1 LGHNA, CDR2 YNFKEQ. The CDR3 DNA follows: TGTGCCAGCAGCCGGATGGGACAGACAGACAATGAGCAGTTCTTC. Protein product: CASSRMGQTDNEQFF.

The CDR3 loop reads CASSRSGGSSYNEQFF. CDR3 bases: TGCGCCAGCAGCCGTTCGGGGGGGAGCTCCTACAATGAGCAGTTCTTC. The J gene is TRBJ2-1, the V gene TRBV4-1; 8 bases line up with TRBD2. This CDR3 spans 16 amino acids. The V gene's germline CDR1 is MGHRA and CDR2 YSYEKL. The V and J ends lost 4 bases and 0 bases, in that order; junction bases with no gene match: 5.

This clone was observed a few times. The CDR3 spells CASSWGPEFTEAFF. As DNA, the CDR3 is TGTGCCAGCAGCTGGGGCCCAGAATTCACTGAAGCTTTCTTT. This chain joins TRBV7-9 and TRBJ1-1; tentatively, D is TRBD1 (5 bases). Trimming took off 4 bases at V and 4 bases at J, with 13 bases between the two ends. Germline V gene data show CDR1 as SEHNR and CDR2 as FQNEAQ (reference sequence). The length of the CDR3 is 14 residues.

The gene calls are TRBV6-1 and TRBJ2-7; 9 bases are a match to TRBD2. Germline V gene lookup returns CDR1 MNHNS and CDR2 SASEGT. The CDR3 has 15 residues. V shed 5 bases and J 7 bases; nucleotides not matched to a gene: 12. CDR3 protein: CASSPRTSERLEQYF. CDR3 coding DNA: TGTGCCAGCAGTCCCCGGACTAGCGAACGATTGGAGCAGTACTTC.

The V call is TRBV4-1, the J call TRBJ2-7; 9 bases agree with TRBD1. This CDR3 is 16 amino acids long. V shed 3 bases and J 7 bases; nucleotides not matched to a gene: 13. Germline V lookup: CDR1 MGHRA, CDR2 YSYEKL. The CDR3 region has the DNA TGCGCCAGCAGCCATCGGACAGGGGCAGTCCCTGATGAGCAGTACTTC. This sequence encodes CASSHRTGAVPDEQYF.

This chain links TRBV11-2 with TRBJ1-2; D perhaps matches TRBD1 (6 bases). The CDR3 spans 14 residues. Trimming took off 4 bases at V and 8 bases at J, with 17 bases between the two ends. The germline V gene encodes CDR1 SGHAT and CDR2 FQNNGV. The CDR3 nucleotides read TGTGCCAGCAGCTGGGCCGGGACACCGACAGGCTACACCTTC. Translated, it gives CASSWAGTPTGYTF.

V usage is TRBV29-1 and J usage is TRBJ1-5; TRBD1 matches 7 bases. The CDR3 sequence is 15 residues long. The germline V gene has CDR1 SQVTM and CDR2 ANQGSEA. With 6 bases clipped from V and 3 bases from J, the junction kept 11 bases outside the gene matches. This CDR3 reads CSVKQGYEDNQPQHF. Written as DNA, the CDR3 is TGCAGCGTGAAACAGGGGTACGAAGACAATCAGCCCCAGCATTTT.

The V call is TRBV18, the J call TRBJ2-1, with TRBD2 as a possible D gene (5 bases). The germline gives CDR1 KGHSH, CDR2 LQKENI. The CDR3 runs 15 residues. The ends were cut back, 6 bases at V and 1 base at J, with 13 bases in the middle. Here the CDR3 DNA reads TGTGCCAGCTCGGCACTAGTTCCATCCTACAATGAGCAGTTCTTC. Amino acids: CASSALVPSYNEQFF.

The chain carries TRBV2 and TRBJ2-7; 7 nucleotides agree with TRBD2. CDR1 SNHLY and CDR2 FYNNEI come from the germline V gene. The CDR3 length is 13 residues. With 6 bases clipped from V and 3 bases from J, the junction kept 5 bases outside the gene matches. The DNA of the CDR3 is TGTGCCAGCAGGGGACTAAAGAACTACGAGCAGTACTTC. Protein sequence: CASRGLKNYEQYF.

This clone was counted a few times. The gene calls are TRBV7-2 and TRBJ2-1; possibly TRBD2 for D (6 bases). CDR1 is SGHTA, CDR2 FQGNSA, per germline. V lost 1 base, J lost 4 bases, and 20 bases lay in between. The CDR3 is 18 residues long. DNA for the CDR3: TGTGCCAGCAGCTTAGATCCGCGCGGGGCTGCTTCGTACAATGAGCAGTTCTTC. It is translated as CASSLDPRGAASYNEQFF.

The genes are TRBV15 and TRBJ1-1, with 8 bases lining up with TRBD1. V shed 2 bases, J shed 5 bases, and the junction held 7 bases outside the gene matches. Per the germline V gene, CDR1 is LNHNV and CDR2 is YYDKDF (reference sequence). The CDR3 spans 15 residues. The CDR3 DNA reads TGTGCCACCAGCAGACCCGGACAGGGCGGGACTGAAGCTTTCTTT. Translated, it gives CATSRPGQGGTEAFF.

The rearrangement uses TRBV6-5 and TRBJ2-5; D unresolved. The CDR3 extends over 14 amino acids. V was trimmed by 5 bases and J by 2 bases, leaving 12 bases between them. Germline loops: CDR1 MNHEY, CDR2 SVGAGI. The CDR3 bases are TGTGCCAGCAGTACACAGAGAACTCAAGAGACCCAGTACTTC. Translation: CASSTQRTQETQYF.

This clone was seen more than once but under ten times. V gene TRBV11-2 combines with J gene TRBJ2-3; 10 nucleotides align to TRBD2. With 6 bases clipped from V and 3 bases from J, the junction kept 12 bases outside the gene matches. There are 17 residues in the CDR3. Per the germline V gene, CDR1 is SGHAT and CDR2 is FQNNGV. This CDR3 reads CASSLQILLAGTDTQYF. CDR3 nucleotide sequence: TGTGCCAGCAGTCTCCAAATATTACTAGCGGGGACAGATACGCAGTATTTT.

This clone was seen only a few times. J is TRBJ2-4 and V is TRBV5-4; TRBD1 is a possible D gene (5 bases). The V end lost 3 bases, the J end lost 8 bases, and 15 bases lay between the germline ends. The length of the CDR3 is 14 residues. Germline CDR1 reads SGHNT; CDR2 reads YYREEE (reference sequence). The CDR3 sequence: CASSSQGSVDIQYF. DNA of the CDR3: TGTGCCAGCAGCTCGCAGGGTAGTGTGGACATTCAGTACTTC.